One sample yielded the 2 T cell receptor beta chains listed below, sequenced in a study of PD-1 blockade in mismatch repair-deficient tumors. Profiling relied on immunoSEQ multiplex PCR, and the TCRdb table lists in-frame clones only, not all of them. The sample lists tens of thousands of clones, around 88% occurring once. The specimen comprised peripheral blood, sampled 52 weeks after starting pembrolizumab. The receptors shown here come from an adult with mismatch repair-deficient cancer.

CDR3 in amino acids: CASIRRRGLHYEQYF. Here the CDR3 DNA reads TGTGCCAGCATCAGACGAAGGGGGCTCCACTACGAGCAGTACTTC. This chain connects TRBV6-5 to TRBJ2-7; TRBD1 aligns across 7 bases. Germline V gives CDR1 MNHEY, CDR2 SVGAGI. The J segment lost 3 bases and the V segment lost 7 bases, leaving 12 bases of the junction unmatched. The CDR3 sequence is 15 residues long.

The chain's CDR3 is CSVWTVNEKLFF. CDR3 nucleotide sequence: TGCAGCGTTTGGACAGTGAATGAAAAACTGTTTTTT. The chain joins TRBV29-1 to TRBJ1-4; weak D call: TRBD1 (6 bases). Germline-derived CDR1 and CDR2 are SQVTM and ANQGSEA. V lost 5 bases and J 5 bases, leaving 9 bases between the germline ends. The CDR3 covers 12 residues.